The 19 T cell receptor beta chains given below trace back to one sample, sequenced in a study of metastatic and nonmetastatic thyroid tumors. No patient had received any treatment before thyroid surgery. Through MiXCR, TCRdb re-clonotyped the PCR reads. Of approximately 10,000 clones listed, roughly 30% are singletons. Source material: adjacent normal tissue. The source of these receptors is a male donor with papillary thyroid cancer or a benign thyroid nodule (not recorded which). Some clones in this sample may be carry-over from other donors' samples.

This clone was observed a few times. The J gene is TRBJ2-1, the V gene TRBV12-3 or TRBV12-4; D ambiguous. V was trimmed by 6 bases and J by 5 bases, leaving 8 bases between them. The CDR3 extends over 12 amino acids. This chain's CDR3 is CASSRADNEQFF. The CDR3 DNA is TGTGCCAGCAGCCGCGCCGACAATGAGCAGTTCTTC.

The chain couples TRBV30 to TRBJ1-1; tentative D call: TRBD1 (6 bases). This CDR3 region has 13 residues. CDR1 GTSNPN and CDR2 SVGIG come from the germline V gene (reference sequence). V was shortened by 4 bases and J by 5 bases, with 14 bases between the two germline ends. CDR3 nucleotides: TGTGCCTGGACGAGGACAGTGGGGACTGAAGCTTTCTTT. Protein product: CAWTRTVGTEAFF.

Regarding this clone: This CDR3 is also generated by other DNA sequences in the sample. The chain carries TRBV7-2 and TRBJ2-1; D is uncertain. Trimming took 6 bases from V and 12 from J, leaving 18 bases between them. The V gene's germline CDR1 is SGHTA and CDR2 FQGNSA. CDR3 size: 13 residues. CDR3 coding DNA: TGTGCCAGCAGTCACGGATACCCCTCTCCGCAGTTCTTC. It translates to CASSHGYPSPQFF.

This clone was detected a few times. The chain employs TRBV11-2 and TRBJ1-6; no clear D gene. The length of the CDR3 is 13 residues. Germline lookup yields CDR1 SGHAT and CDR2 FQNNGV. The ends were cut back, 0 bases at V and 10 bases at J, with 7 bases in the middle. For the CDR3, the DNA is TGTGCCAGCAGCTTAGATTTAACCTCACCCCTCCACTTT. Its translation is CASSLDLTSPLHF.

The chain has TRBV27 and TRBJ2-3, with 10 bases identical to TRBD2. J lost 5 bases, V lost 5 bases, and 4 bases had no gene match. Germline V gene sequence: CDR1 MNHEY, CDR2 SMNVEV (reference sequence). CDR3 length: 14 amino acids. CDR3 sequence: CASSLAGAGDTQYF. As DNA, the CDR3 is TGTGCCAGCAGTCTAGCGGGAGCCGGAGATACGCAGTATTTT.

This clone is medium-sized (0.01 to 0.1%) within its sample. This rearrangement joins TRBV11-2 to TRBJ2-5; TRBD2 agrees at 8 bases. The germline CDR1 and CDR2 sequences are SGHAT and FQNNGV. This CDR3 region has 13 residues. J lost 5 bases, V lost 3 bases, and 2 bases had no gene match. The DNA for the CDR3 is TGTGCCAGCAGCTTCCCGGGGGGGGAGACCCAGTACTTC. Its protein is CASSFPGGETQYF.

The rearrangement uses TRBV5-1 and TRBJ1-1; D unclear. The CDR3 runs 15 residues. Trimming removed 0 bases from V and 0 bases from J, with 9 bases in between. CDR1 is SGHRS, CDR2 YFSETQ, per germline. Here the CDR3 DNA reads TGCGCCAGCAGCTTGGGGGTAGATCTGAACACTGAAGCTTTCTTT. Translation: CASSLGVDLNTEAFF.

The rearrangement uses TRBV20-1 and TRBJ1-2; 7 nucleotides agree with TRBD1. Germline CDR1 DFQATT, CDR2 SNEGSKA (reference sequence). V lost 5 bases and J lost 3; bases outside the gene matches: 3. This CDR3 has 12 residues. CDR3 in amino acids: CSAPTGDYGYTF. The DNA for the CDR3 is TGCAGTGCTCCTACAGGGGACTATGGCTACACCTTC.

The gene calls are TRBV5-1 and TRBJ2-1; D not resolved. This CDR3 has 14 amino acids. The germline V gene encodes CDR1 SGHRS and CDR2 YFSETQ. With 7 bases removed from V and 4 bases from J, the gap between germline ends came to 15 bases. The CDR3 DNA reads as TGCGCCAGCGGACCTTACGGGCGGTACAATGAGCAGTTCTTC. Translated, it gives CASGPYGRYNEQFF.

This chain connects TRBV7-9 to TRBJ2-1; TRBD2 matches at 12 bases. With V trimmed by 1 base and J by 8 bases, 6 bases remained unmatched. CDR1 and CDR2 from the germline V gene are SEHNR and FQNEAQ (reference sequence). The CDR3 extends over 16 amino acids. CDR3 amino acids: CASSLVPSGRGDEQFF. The CDR3 region has the DNA TGTGCCAGCAGCTTAGTCCCTAGCGGGAGGGGGGATGAGCAGTTCTTC.

This clone was counted a few times. The chain couples TRBV28 to TRBJ2-7; D uncertain. Germline V gene lookup returns CDR1 MDHEN and CDR2 SYDVKM. CDR3 length equals 15 residues. V was clipped by 4 bases and J by 3 bases, with 16 bases between them. This CDR3 reads CASSSLGPQHYEQYF. The CDR3, as DNA: TGTGCCAGCAGTTCCTTGGGCCCTCAACACTACGAGCAGTACTTC. Based on the CDR3 plus reference TRBV28 and TRBJ2-7, the full variable domain is DVKVTQSSRYLVKRTGEKVFLECVQDMDHENMFWYRQDPGLGLRLIYFSYDVKMKEKGDIPEGYSVSREKKERFSLILESASTNQTSMYLCASSSLGPQHYEQYFGPGTRLTVT.

In this sample, this clone turned up a few times. V usage is TRBV6-2 or TRBV6-3 and J usage is TRBJ2-5; D unresolved. Per germline, CDR1 MNHEY and CDR2 SVGEGT. CDR3 length equals 16 residues. The V gene lost 8 bases and the J gene lost 5 bases, with 24 bases spanning the gap. The CDR3 loop is CASQSQREYSWETQYF. As DNA, the CDR3 is TGTGCCAGCCAGTCACAGCGTGAATACTCGTGGGAGACCCAGTACTTC.

In this sample, this clone turned up a few times. The J gene is TRBJ1-2, the V gene TRBV6-1, with 8 positions matching TRBD1. The junction had 10 bases not matched to a gene; V was cut back by 11 bases and J by 5 bases. The CDR3 is 13 amino acids. From germline, CDR1 is MNHNS and CDR2 SASEGT. CDR3 amino acids: CAGKSTGAYGYTF. Here the CDR3 DNA reads TGTGCCGGAAAATCGACAGGGGCATATGGCTACACCTTC.

In its sample, this clone was seen once. The genes are TRBV7-2 and TRBJ1-6; D may be TRBD1 (5 bases). Looked up from germline, CDR1 is SGHTA and CDR2 is FQGNSA. This CDR3 is built from 15 residues. V lost 0 bases to trimming and J lost 10 bases, with 13 bases between them. This chain's CDR3 is CASSLAAPRVSPLHF. CDR3 in DNA: TGTGCCAGCAGCTTAGCGGCTCCCAGGGTATCACCCCTCCACTTT.

The rearrangement joins TRBV11-2 to TRBJ1-2, with TRBD1 identical over 8 bases. The CDR3 is 17 amino acids. CDR1 is SGHAT and CDR2 is FQNNGV in the germline V gene. V was clipped by 5 bases and J by 1 base; unmatched bases: 12. In DNA, the CDR3 is TGTGCCAGCAGCGAAGGGGGGACAGGAGCACTTAACTATGGCTACACCTTC. It yields the protein CASSEGGTGALNYGYTF.

By share, this clone counts as medium-sized (0.01 to 0.1%). J is TRBJ2-1 and V is TRBV13, with a weak D call TRBD2 (6 bases). The germline gives CDR1 PRHDT, CDR2 FYEKMQ (reference sequence). V was cut by 2 bases and J by 3 bases, with 11 bases left in between. The CDR3 runs to 15 residues. The CDR3 nucleotides are TGTGCCAGCAGCTTACCTACTAGCCGCTACAATGAGCAGTTCTTC. This encodes CASSLPTSRYNEQFF. Together with reference TRBV13 and TRBJ2-1, the CDR3 gives the full variable domain: AAGVIQSPRHLIKEKRETATLKCYPIPRHDTVYWYQQGPGQDPQFLISFYEKMQSDKGSIPDRFSAQQFSDYHSELNMSSLELGDSALYFCASSLPTSRYNEQFFGPGTRLTVL.

There are many counts of this clone. The chain uses TRBV28 and TRBJ1-1; TRBD1 might be the D (6 bases). The germline gives CDR1 MDHEN, CDR2 SYDVKM. The CDR3 length is 11 residues. Deletions cut 6 bases from V and 11 bases from J, with 13 bases between. The CDR3 sequence is CASRETGLAFF. As DNA, the CDR3 is TGTGCCAGCAGAGAAACAGGGTTGGCTTTCTTT.

The CDR3 reads CASSHIFGNTEAFF. DNA for the CDR3: TGCGCCAGCAGTCATATTTTCGGGAACACTGAAGCTTTCTTT. This chain links TRBV5-1 with TRBJ1-1; D gene ambiguous. Germline CDR1 is SGHRS and CDR2 is YFSETQ. This CDR3 region has 14 residues. V was cut by 5 bases and J by 1 base, with 12 bases left in between. The whole variable domain, filled in from reference TRBV5-1 and TRBJ1-1, reads KAGVTQTPRYLIKTRGQQVTLSCSPISGHRSVSWYQQTPGQGLQFLFEYFSETQRNKGNFPGRFSGRQFSNSRSEMNVSTLELGDSALYLCASSHIFGNTEAFFGQGTRLTVV.

This clone was recorded many times. J is TRBJ2-7 and V is TRBV6-2 or TRBV6-3; D unresolved. V was pared by 7 bases and J by 2 bases, with 15 bases between. There are 14 residues in the CDR3. Germline V gene sequence: CDR1 MNHEY, CDR2 SVGEGT. This CDR3 is CASTDSGSAYEQYF. The CDR3 coding sequence is TGTGCCAGCACCGACTCGGGCTCGGCCTACGAGCAGTACTTC.